This TCR beta chain was retrieved from a study of cytomegalovirus exposure and HLA in healthy donors. Notes on the study in general: Investigators reported about 160 TCR beta chains as tied to cytomegalovirus.

About this clone: Its antigen is not known.

It was with 60 Vbeta and 13 Jbeta primers that the PCR ran. The assay was immunoSEQ multiplex PCR, and TCRdb's table has in-frame clones only and misses some. This sample yields 150,000 to 200,000 clones, of which around 79% are seen a single time; 1.6% belongs to the top ten. The CDR3 spans 19 residues. Germline assignment: CDR1 SEHNR and CDR2 FQNEAQ (reference sequence). V trimming: 5 bases; J trimming: 1 base; junction bases outside the gene matches: 10. The sample taken for sequencing was PBMCs. The rearrangement joins TRBV7-9 to TRBJ2-5; 16 bases agree with TRBD2. This receptor was taken from a woman between 50 and 59 years old in good health and CMV-seronegative. The CDR3 DNA reads as TGTGCCAGCAGCCCAGCGGGGACTAGCGGGAGGGCCTCCCAAGAGACCCAGTACTTC. This translates into CASSPAGTSGRASQETQYF.